Below, 10 T cell receptor beta chains from the same sample are listed, as sequenced in a study of shared clonotypes between healthy human individuals. The protocol was immunoSEQ multiplex PCR, while the TCRdb copy is restricted to in-frame clones and leaves out a portion. This sample yields nearly 1 million clones, of which more than 75% are seen a single time; over 1.3% belongs to the top ten. The source material was memory CD4+ T cells sorted from blood. Subset noted: CD45RA-negative fraction. Receptor source: a man aged 18 to 30 in good health.

Ten or more counts support this clone. The chain has TRBV29-1 and TRBJ2-1; D not certain. The CDR3 length is 13 residues. V was trimmed by 6 bases and J by 3 bases, leaving 12 bases between them. Germline assignment: CDR1 SQVTM and CDR2 ANQGSEA. This chain's CDR3 is CSVPHLGYNEQFF. CDR3 DNA sequence: TGCAGCGTCCCACATCTGGGCTACAATGAGCAGTTCTTC.

The rearrangement uses TRBV6-5 and TRBJ2-7; TRBD1 or TRBD2 may be the D gene (6 bases each). Between the trimmed V and J ends, which lost 0 bases and 2 bases, there was a span of 14 bases. Germline V CDR1 and CDR2: MNHEY, SVGAGI. The CDR3 is 16 residues long. In DNA, the CDR3 is TGTGCCAGCAGTTACTCCTTAAACGGGGGCACCTACGAGCAGTACTTC. Amino acids: CASSYSLNGGTYEQYF.

The rearrangement links TRBV6-5 to TRBJ1-2, with TRBD1 matching 8 bases. CDR3 length: 14 residues. From germline, CDR1 is MNHEY and CDR2 SVGAGI. The V and J ends lost 6 bases and 7 bases, in that order; junction bases with no gene match: 10. The CDR3 protein is CASSTGGAKAGYTF. In DNA form, the CDR3 reads TGTGCCAGCAGCACAGGGGGAGCTAAGGCTGGCTACACCTTC.

In DNA, the CDR3 is TGTGCCAGCAGACCGACAGGGGTCAACTATGGCTACACCTTC. It translates to CASRPTGVNYGYTF. The V call is TRBV28, the J call TRBJ1-2; 8 bases map to TRBD1. The CDR3 contains 14 residues. Germline values: CDR1 MDHEN, CDR2 SYDVKM. J gave up 2 bases and V 6 bases, and 5 bases lay outside the gene matches.

The chain carries TRBV5-1 and TRBJ2-4; the match to TRBD1 covers 7 bases. From germline, CDR1 is SGHRS and CDR2 YFSETQ. The CDR3 spans 14 residues. V trimming: 3 bases; J trimming: 2 bases; junction bases outside the gene matches: 2. CDR3 loop: CASSSGGTKNIQYF. The CDR3 DNA sequence: TGCGCCAGCAGCTCAGGGGGAACCAAAAACATTCAGTACTTC.

The chain links TRBV18 to TRBJ1-5; 10 bases align to TRBD1. The CDR3 spans 18 residues. Looked up from germline, CDR1 is KGHSH and CDR2 is LQKENI. J gave up 4 bases and V 1 base, and 10 bases lay outside the gene matches. The CDR3 DNA reads as TGTGCCAGCTCACCACGGGGACAGGGGAAGGGGCTAAATCAGCCCCAGCATTTT. Translated: CASSPRGQGKGLNQPQHF.

The chain links TRBV12-5 to TRBJ1-1; 7 bases align to TRBD1. Germline V gene data show CDR1 as LGHNT and CDR2 as FRNRAP. This CDR3 is built from 13 residues. Unmatched junction bases numbered 6, after V lost 7 bases and J lost 4 bases. DNA for the CDR3: TGTGCTAGTGCCTCTCAGGGGGGCACTGAAGCTTTCTTT. Translating gives CASASQGGTEAFF. Complete variable domain (other parts from reference TRBV12-5 and TRBJ1-1): DARVTQTPRHKVTEMGQEVTMRCQPILGHNTVFWYRQTMMQGLELLAYFRNRAPLDDSGMPKDRFSAEMPDATLATLKIQPSEPRDSAVYFCASASQGGTEAFFGQGTRLTVV.

This clone was seen once. This chain uses TRBV6-5 with TRBJ2-7, with D possibly matching TRBD2 (6 bases). In germline, CDR1 is MNHEY, CDR2 SVGAGI. The CDR3 extends over 15 amino acids. V lost 6 bases, J lost 6 bases, and 21 bases lay in between. The CDR3 region is CASRPEGLLGSEQYF. The CDR3 region has the DNA TGTGCCAGCAGACCGGAGGGCCTTTTAGGGTCCGAGCAGTACTTC.

This chain uses TRBV7-9 with TRBJ2-7; TRBD2 agrees at 12 bases. The CDR3 loop spans 16 amino acids. Germline assignment: CDR1 SEHNR and CDR2 FQNEAQ (reference sequence). Trimming removed 5 bases from V and 7 bases from J; junction bases left unmatched: 12. The CDR3 region is CASSPSTSGGLREQYF. The CDR3 coding sequence is TGTGCCAGCAGCCCCTCAACTAGCGGGGGGCTCCGGGAGCAGTACTTC.

The V gene is TRBV19, the J gene TRBJ2-7; 7 bases map to TRBD1. The CDR3 spans 14 residues. Germline V gives CDR1 LNHDA, CDR2 SQIVND (reference sequence). The ends lost 6 bases at V and 1 base at J; junction bases unmatched: 6. The CDR3 sequence is CASSPLQGSYEQYF. CDR3 nucleotide sequence: TGTGCCAGTAGCCCACTACAGGGGTCCTACGAGCAGTACTTC.